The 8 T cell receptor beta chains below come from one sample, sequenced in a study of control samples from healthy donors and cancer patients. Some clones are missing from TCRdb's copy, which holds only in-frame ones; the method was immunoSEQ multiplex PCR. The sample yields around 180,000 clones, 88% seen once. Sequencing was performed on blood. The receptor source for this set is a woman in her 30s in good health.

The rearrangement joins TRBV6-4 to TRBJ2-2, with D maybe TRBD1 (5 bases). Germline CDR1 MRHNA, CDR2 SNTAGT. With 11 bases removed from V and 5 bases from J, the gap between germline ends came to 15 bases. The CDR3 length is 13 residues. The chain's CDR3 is CACKDRLTGELFF. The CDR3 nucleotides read TGTGCCTGTAAAGACAGATTGACCGGGGAGCTGTTTTTT.

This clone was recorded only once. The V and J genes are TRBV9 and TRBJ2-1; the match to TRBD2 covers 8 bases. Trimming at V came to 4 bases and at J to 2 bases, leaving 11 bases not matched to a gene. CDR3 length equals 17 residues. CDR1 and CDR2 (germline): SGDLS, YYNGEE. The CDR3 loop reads CASSPSGGGFTYNEQFF. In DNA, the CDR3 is TGTGCCAGCAGCCCCTCGGGCGGGGGGTTCACCTACAATGAGCAGTTCTTC.

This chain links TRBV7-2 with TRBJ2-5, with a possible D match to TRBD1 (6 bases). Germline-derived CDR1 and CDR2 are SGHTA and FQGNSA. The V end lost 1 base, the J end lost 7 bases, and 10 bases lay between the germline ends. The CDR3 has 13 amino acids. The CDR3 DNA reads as TGTGCCAGCAGCTTAGACAGGGTCGGGACCCAGTACTTC. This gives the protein CASSLDRVGTQYF.

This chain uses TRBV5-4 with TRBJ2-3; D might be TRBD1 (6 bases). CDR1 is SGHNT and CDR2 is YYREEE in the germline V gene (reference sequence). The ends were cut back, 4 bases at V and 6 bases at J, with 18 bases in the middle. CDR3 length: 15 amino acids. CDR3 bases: TGTGCCAGCAGCCCTTCCGGCCTTCAGGGGGATACGCAGTATTTT. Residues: CASSPSGLQGDTQYF. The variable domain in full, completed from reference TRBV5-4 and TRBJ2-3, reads ETGVTQSPTHLIKTRGQQVTLRCSSQSGHNTVSWYQQALGQGPQFIFQYYREEENGRGNFPPRFSGLQFPNYSSELNVNALELDDSALYLCASSPSGLQGDTQYFGPGTRLTVL.

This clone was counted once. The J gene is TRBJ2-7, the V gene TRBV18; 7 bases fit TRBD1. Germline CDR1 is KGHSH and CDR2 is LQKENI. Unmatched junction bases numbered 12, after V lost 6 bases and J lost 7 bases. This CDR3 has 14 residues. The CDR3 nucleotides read TGTGCCAGCTCTCCGCAAACAGGGGCCCTTGAGCAGTACTTC. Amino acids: CASSPQTGALEQYF.

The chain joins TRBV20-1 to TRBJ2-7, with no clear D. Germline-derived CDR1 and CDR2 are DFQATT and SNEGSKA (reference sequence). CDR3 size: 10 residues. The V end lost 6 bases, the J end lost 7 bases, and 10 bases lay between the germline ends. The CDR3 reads CSARHGEQYV. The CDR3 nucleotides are TGCAGTGCGAGACACGGGGAGCAGTACGTC.

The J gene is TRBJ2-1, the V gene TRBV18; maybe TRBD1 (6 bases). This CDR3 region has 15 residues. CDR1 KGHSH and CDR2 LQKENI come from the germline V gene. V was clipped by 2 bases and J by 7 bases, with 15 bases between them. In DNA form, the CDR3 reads TGTGCCAGCTCACCAGTGGCAGGGGTAGGGAATGAGCAGTTCTTC. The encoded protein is CASSPVAGVGNEQFF.

This CDR3 is CASSVEPAARDIQYF. CDR3 nucleotides: TGTGCCAGCAGCGTAGAGCCAGCCGCCAGGGACATTCAGTACTTC. The chain combines TRBV9 with TRBJ2-4; D may be TRBD1 (5 bases). CDR3 length: 15 amino acids. The V gene's germline CDR1 is SGDLS and CDR2 YYNGEE. V gave up 0 bases and J gave up 8 bases, with 15 bases separating them.